This T cell receptor (beta chain) was recorded in a study of OX40 agonist ivuxolimab in advanced cancers. Looking at the study overall: Patients' therapy was ivuxolimab, an antibody that acts as an agonist of OX40 (CD134). Study findings and constraints: Low normalized T-cell clonal expansion was also seen in some nonresponders.

The sample holds a few counts of this clone. Its target is unknown. This CDR3 is 14 amino acids long. The germline V and J ends were trimmed by 1 base and 5 bases, with 6 bases remaining between them. Germline V gene lookup returns CDR1 SEHNR and CDR2 FQNEAQ (reference sequence). TCRdb's copy holds only in-frame clones and misses some; the assay was immunoSEQ multiplex PCR. The top ten clones hold roughly 1.4% of a sample with 55,000 to 70,000 clones, about 80% of them seen once. Sequencing used CD4+ or CD8+ T cells sorted from blood, obtained in a trial of the OX40 agonist ivuxolimab. The chain uses TRBV7-9 and TRBJ1-6; D call uncertain. This clonotype was sampled from an adult with an advanced solid tumor such as melanoma, head and neck, liver or kidney cancer. The CDR3 DNA is TGTGCCAGCAGCTTAGGGGCAGATAATTCACCCCTCCACTTT. Amino acids: CASSLGADNSPLHF.